A selection of T cell receptor beta chains follows, all from one sample in a study of regulatory T cells in long-lasting Graves disease. TCRdb reprocessed the multiplex PCR reads with MiXCR, giving one entry per CDR3 protein. The sample holds about 540,000 distinct CDR3 sequences, roughly 14% seen once. These data also featured in a second study, about T cells in Graves' hyperthyroidism and ophthalmopathy.

The sample consisted of peripheral blood mononuclear cells (PBMCs), taken at new diagnosis, from a patient treated with antithyroid drugs. All receptors come from a young man with Graves disease. Each CDR3 is given with its conserved first and last residue. The order of the fields is CDR3 length, clone size, D gene, J gene, V gene, CDR3 protein, CDR3 DNA. The D gene is left open where the match is weak. Only some rows state a clone size, as once, few, many or a class for expanded clones.

CDR3 length: 16
clone size: few
D gene: NA
J gene: TRBJ2-7
V gene: TRBV19
CDR3 protein: CASSMFGGGTSYEQYF
CDR3 DNA: TGTGCCAGTAGTATGTTCGGCGGCGGAACCTCCTACGAGCAGTACTTC

CDR3 length: 12
clone size: many
D gene: NA
J gene: TRBJ2-7
V gene: TRBV24-1
CDR3 protein: CATSIGADEQYF
CDR3 DNA: TGTGCCACCAGTATTGGGGCGGACGAGCAGTACTTC

CDR3 length: 14
clone size: NA
D gene: NA
J gene: TRBJ1-1
V gene: TRBV6-5
CDR3 protein: CASSYTTAGTEAFF
CDR3 DNA: TGTGCCAGCAGTTACACCACCGCGGGCACTGAAGCTTTCTTT

CDR3 length: 14
clone size: many
D gene: TRBD1
J gene: TRBJ1-1
V gene: TRBV6-1
CDR3 protein: CASRLDRVDTEAFF
CDR3 DNA: TGTGCCAGCAGATTGGACAGGGTTGACACTGAAGCTTTCTTT

CDR3 length: 18
clone size: NA
D gene: TRBD2
J gene: TRBJ2-1
V gene: TRBV14
CDR3 protein: CASSQGTSGRTSHNEQFF
CDR3 DNA: TGTGCTAGCAGCCAAGGGACTAGCGGGAGGACGTCCCACAATGAGCAGTTCTTC

CDR3 length: 15
clone size: NA
D gene: NA
J gene: TRBJ1-3
V gene: TRBV20-1
CDR3 protein: CSARAALAPGNTIYF
CDR3 DNA: TGCAGTGCTAGAGCCGCTTTGGCCCCTGGAAACACCATATATTTT

CDR3 length: 13
clone size: NA
D gene: NA
J gene: TRBJ1-2
V gene: TRBV6-1
CDR3 protein: CASSEDGGTRPHF
CDR3 DNA: TGTGCCAGCAGTGAGGACGGGGGAACACGACCCCATTTC

CDR3 length: 19
clone size: many
D gene: NA
J gene: TRBJ2-2
V gene: TRBV28
CDR3 protein: CASSLVGRSGGRTTGELFF
CDR3 DNA: TGTGCCAGCAGTTTAGTCGGCCGATCAGGCGGCCGAACCACCGGGGAGCTGTTTTTT

CDR3 length: 13
clone size: many
D gene: NA
J gene: TRBJ1-2
V gene: TRBV5-1
CDR3 protein: CASSLTGTDGYTF
CDR3 DNA: TGCGCCAGCAGCTTGACCGGGACCGATGGCTACACCTTC

CDR3 length: 12
clone size: few
D gene: NA
J gene: TRBJ2-1
V gene: TRBV24-1
CDR3 protein: CATSERVDEQFF
CDR3 DNA: TGTGCCACCAGTGAGAGGGTGGATGAGCAGTTCTTC

CDR3 length: 21
clone size: many
D gene: NA
J gene: TRBJ2-1
V gene: TRBV6-1
CDR3 protein: CASSEAFGPLKRPWPYNEQFF
CDR3 DNA: TGTGCCAGCAGTGAAGCTTTTGGCCCCCTTAAGCGGCCTTGGCCCTACAATGAGCAGTTCTTC

CDR3 length: 15
clone size: few
D gene: TRBD1
J gene: TRBJ2-7
V gene: TRBV10-2
CDR3 protein: CASSEGTGGLYEQYF
CDR3 DNA: TGCGCCAGCAGTGAGGGGACAGGGGGTTTATACGAGCAGTACTTC

CDR3 length: 15
clone size: many
D gene: NA
J gene: TRBJ1-2
V gene: TRBV6-1
CDR3 protein: CASSQGKTPFYGYTF
CDR3 DNA: TGTGCCAGCAGCCAGGGGAAAACTCCTTTCTATGGCTACACCTTC

CDR3 length: 16
clone size: many
D gene: NA
J gene: TRBJ2-7
V gene: TRBV18
CDR3 protein: CASSLGSQGGKREQYF
CDR3 DNA: TGTGCCAGCTCACTGGGGTCCCAGGGAGGAAAACGCGAGCAGTACTTC

CDR3 length: 13
clone size: NA
D gene: TRBD1
J gene: TRBJ1-5
V gene: TRBV20-1
CDR3 protein: CSARGQVGQPQHF
CDR3 DNA: TGCAGTGCTCGGGGACAGGTCGGTCAGCCCCAGCATTTT

CDR3 length: 16
clone size: many
D gene: NA
J gene: TRBJ2-5
V gene: TRBV11-3
CDR3 protein: CASSFRTAPSEETQYF
CDR3 DNA: TGTGCCAGCAGCTTCCGGACAGCACCAAGCGAAGAGACCCAGTACTTC

CDR3 length: 14
clone size: NA
D gene: NA
J gene: TRBJ2-7
V gene: TRBV12-3/TRBV12-4
CDR3 protein: CASSFGGTAYEQYF
CDR3 DNA: TGTGCCAGCAGTTTCGGGGGGACAGCTTACGAGCAGTACTTC

CDR3 length: 15
clone size: NA
D gene: TRBD1
J gene: TRBJ2-2
V gene: TRBV5-1
CDR3 protein: CASSLRTGGVGELFF
CDR3 DNA: TGCGCCAGCAGCTTGCGGACAGGGGGCGTCGGGGAGCTGTTTTTT

CDR3 length: 15
clone size: few
D gene: NA
J gene: TRBJ2-7
V gene: TRBV20-1
CDR3 protein: CSARSNRDGPYEQYF
CDR3 DNA: TGCAGTGCTAGAAGTAACCGGGACGGCCCCTACGAGCAGTACTTC

CDR3 length: 14
clone size: NA
D gene: NA
J gene: TRBJ2-5
V gene: TRBV18
CDR3 protein: CASSPESGQETQYF
CDR3 DNA: TGTGCCAGCTCACCGGAAAGCGGTCAAGAGACCCAGTACTTC

CDR3 length: 17
clone size: many
D gene: TRBD2
J gene: TRBJ2-1
V gene: TRBV5-1
CDR3 protein: CASSLDAQREEYNEQFF
CDR3 DNA: TGCGCCAGCAGCTTGGACGCCCAGCGGGAGGAGTACAATGAGCAGTTCTTC

CDR3 length: 13
clone size: few
D gene: NA
J gene: TRBJ2-7
V gene: TRBV18
CDR3 protein: CASSPTASLEQYF
CDR3 DNA: TGTGCCAGCTCACCGACAGCGTCCCTCGAGCAGTACTTC

CDR3 length: 15
clone size: many
D gene: NA
J gene: TRBJ2-1
V gene: TRBV2
CDR3 protein: CASSEGLTDFHEQFF
CDR3 DNA: TGTGCCAGCAGTGAGGGCCTGACGGATTTCCATGAGCAGTTCTTC

CDR3 length: 12
clone size: few
D gene: TRBD1
J gene: TRBJ1-2
V gene: TRBV29-1
CDR3 protein: CSAADRISGYTF
CDR3 DNA: TGCAGCGCCGCGGACAGGATTAGTGGCTACACCTTC

CDR3 length: 15
clone size: many
D gene: NA
J gene: TRBJ2-1
V gene: TRBV2
CDR3 protein: CAMTVANKSYNEQFF
CDR3 DNA: TGTGCCATGACCGTAGCGAATAAATCCTACAATGAGCAGTTCTTC

CDR3 length: 14
clone size: many
D gene: TRBD1
J gene: TRBJ2-7
V gene: TRBV18
CDR3 protein: CASSPAGGRYEQYF
CDR3 DNA: TGTGCCAGCTCACCAGCAGGGGGACGCTACGAGCAGTACTTC

CDR3 length: 14
clone size: many
D gene: TRBD2
J gene: TRBJ2-5
V gene: TRBV12-3/TRBV12-4
CDR3 protein: CASSPSGFQETQYF
CDR3 DNA: TGTGCCAGCAGTCCTAGCGGTTTCCAAGAGACCCAGTACTTC

CDR3 length: 14
clone size: many
D gene: TRBD1
J gene: TRBJ2-3
V gene: TRBV20-1
CDR3 protein: CSAETGGESDTQYF
CDR3 DNA: TGCAGTGCAGAAACAGGGGGCGAGTCAGATACGCAGTATTTT

CDR3 length: 18
clone size: many
D gene: TRBD2
J gene: TRBJ2-1
V gene: TRBV28
CDR3 protein: CASSLFGYGGGSYNEQFF
CDR3 DNA: TGTGCCAGCAGTTTATTCGGGTATGGCGGGGGTTCCTACAATGAGCAGTTCTTC

CDR3 length: 15
clone size: many
D gene: NA
J gene: TRBJ2-5
V gene: TRBV7-2
CDR3 protein: CASSLVQDSTETQYF
CDR3 DNA: TGTGCCAGCAGCTTAGTGCAGGACAGTACGGAGACCCAGTACTTC

CDR3 length: 13
clone size: many
D gene: NA
J gene: TRBJ1-1
V gene: TRBV20-1
CDR3 protein: CTGGGGMNTEAFF
CDR3 DNA: TGCACCGGAGGGGGTGGCATGAACACTGAAGCTTTCTTT

CDR3 length: 13
clone size: many
D gene: NA
J gene: TRBJ2-1
V gene: TRBV14
CDR3 protein: CASSQDNLLVQFF
CDR3 DNA: TGTGCCAGCAGCCAAGATAACCTACTAGTGCAGTTCTTC

CDR3 length: 14
clone size: NA
D gene: NA
J gene: TRBJ1-4
V gene: TRBV5-1
CDR3 protein: CASSFSHSNEKLFF
CDR3 DNA: TGCGCCAGCAGCTTTAGTCATTCTAATGAAAAACTGTTTTTT

CDR3 length: 14
clone size: few
D gene: TRBD2
J gene: TRBJ2-6
V gene: TRBV6-1
CDR3 protein: CAGTIGGGANVLTF
CDR3 DNA: TGTGCCGGGACTATAGGTGGTGGGGCCAACGTCCTGACTTTC

CDR3 length: 15
clone size: few
D gene: NA
J gene: TRBJ2-1
V gene: TRBV6-2/TRBV6-3
CDR3 protein: CASSYEVPPYNEQFF
CDR3 DNA: TGTGCCAGCAGTTACGAGGTCCCCCCATACAATGAGCAGTTCTTC

CDR3 length: 14
clone size: many
D gene: TRBD1
J gene: TRBJ2-2
V gene: TRBV5-1
CDR3 protein: CASSPGQITGELFF
CDR3 DNA: TGTGCCAGCAGCCCGGGACAGATCACCGGGGAGCTGTTTTTT

CDR3 length: 15
clone size: few
D gene: NA
J gene: TRBJ2-7
V gene: TRBV5-5
CDR3 protein: CASSLGRGIGYEQYF
CDR3 DNA: TGTGCCAGCAGCTTGGGGAGGGGAATTGGGTACGAGCAGTACTTC